One TCR beta chain is described in this entry. Original handling: Amplification with reference gene primers provided the estimates of nucleated cell counts. Clones were sequenced by immunoSEQ multiplex PCR, and TCRdb holds only the in-frame ones, with some missing. The DNA was the basis for D and trimming; V, J and clone size are from that table. The sample holds some 17,000 clones, more than 75% seen once. This specimen comes from a study of blood T cell repertoires in COVID-19. Whole-study context: Italy, Spain and the United States were the sources of the convalescent and acute COVID-19 samples. PBMCs, B-cell-depleted T cells, or T cells provided the cDNA or gDNA that made up the material.

Germline V gene lookup returns CDR1 MNHEY and CDR2 SMNVEV (reference sequence). This CDR3 is built from 15 residues. J lost 9 bases, V lost 2 bases, and 7 bases had no gene match. This sequence joins TRBV27 and TRBJ1-6, with 7 bases matching TRBD1. This TCR was sampled from a man between 60 and 75 years old with active COVID-19. The sample consisted of peripheral blood. CDR3 sequence (DNA): TGTGCCAGCAGTTTACGAAGAACAGGGGCTTCACCCCTCCACTTT. The encoded protein is CASSLRRTGASPLHF.